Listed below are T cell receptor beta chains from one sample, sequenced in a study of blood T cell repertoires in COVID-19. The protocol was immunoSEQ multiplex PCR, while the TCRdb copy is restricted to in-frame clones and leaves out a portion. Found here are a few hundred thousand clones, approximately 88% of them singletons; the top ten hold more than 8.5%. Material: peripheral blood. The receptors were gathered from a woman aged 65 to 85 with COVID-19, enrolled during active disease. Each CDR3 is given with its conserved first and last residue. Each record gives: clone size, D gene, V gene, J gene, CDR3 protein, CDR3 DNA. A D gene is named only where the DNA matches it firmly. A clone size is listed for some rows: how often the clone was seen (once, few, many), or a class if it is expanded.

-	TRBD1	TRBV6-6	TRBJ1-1	CASSYSKGADEAFF	TGTGCCAGCAGTTACTCAAAGGGGGCGGATGAAGCTTTCTTT
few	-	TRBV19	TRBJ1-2	CASRPLQDNYGYTF	TGTGCCAGTAGGCCCCTACAGGACAACTATGGCTACACCTTC
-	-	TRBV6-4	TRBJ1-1	CASRLLWRGRSEAFF	TGTGCCAGCAGACTTTTATGGCGGGGGCGATCTGAAGCTTTCTTT
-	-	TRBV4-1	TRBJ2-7	CASSQERLFYEQYF	TGCGCCAGCAGCCAAGAACGGTTATTCTACGAGCAGTACTTC
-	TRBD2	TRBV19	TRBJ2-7	CASTSSGGNEQYF	TGTGCCAGTACATCTAGCGGGGGCAACGAGCAGTACTTC
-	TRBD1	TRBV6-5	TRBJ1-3	CASSYATGAGNTIYF	TGTGCCAGCAGTTACGCGACAGGGGCTGGAAACACCATATATTTT
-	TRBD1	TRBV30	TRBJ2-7	CAWGTGLFSYEQYF	TGTGCCTGGGGGACAGGGCTCTTCTCCTACGAGCAGTACTTC
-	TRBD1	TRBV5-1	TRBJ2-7	CASSQRPGTGNEQYF	TGCGCCAGCAGCCAGCGTCCCGGGACAGGGAACGAGCAGTACTTC
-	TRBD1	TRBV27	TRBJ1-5	CASSPAPRGGRGGNQPQHF	TGTGCCAGCAGTCCCGCCCCGCGGGGGGGCAGGGGGGGCAATCAGCCCCAGCATTTT
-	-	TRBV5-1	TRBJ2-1	CASSPTSLRNNEQFF	TGCGCCAGCAGCCCGACTAGTCTGAGAAACAATGAGCAGTTCTTC
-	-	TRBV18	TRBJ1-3	CASSKRDSNTIYF	TGTGCCAGCTCAAAGAGGGACTCGAACACCATATATTTT
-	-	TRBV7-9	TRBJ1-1	CASSLYRVDAEAFF	TGTGCCAGCAGCTTATACAGGGTTGACGCTGAAGCTTTCTTT
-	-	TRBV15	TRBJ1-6	CATSRDKTENSPLHF	TGTGCCACCAGCAGAGATAAAACAGAGAATTCACCCCTCCACTTT
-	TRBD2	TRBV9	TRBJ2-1	CASSNGLAGPSEQFF	TGTGCCAGCAGTAACGGACTAGCGGGACCCAGTGAGCAGTTCTTC
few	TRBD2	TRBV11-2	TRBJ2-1	CASSLAGLAGRGNEQFF	TGTGCCAGCAGCTTAGCTGGACTAGCGGGGCGGGGCAATGAGCAGTTCTTC
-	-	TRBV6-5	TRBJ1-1	CASSYVAVNTEAFF	TGTGCCAGCAGTTACGTCGCAGTGAACACTGAAGCTTTCTTT
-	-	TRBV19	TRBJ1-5	CASSINRRSNQPQHF	TGTGCCAGTAGTATAAATAGGAGGAGCAATCAGCCCCAGCATTTT
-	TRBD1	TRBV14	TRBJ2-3	CASSPRSGTVTGSQYF	TGTGCCAGCAGCCCTAGGTCCGGGACAGTGACGGGGTCGCAGTATTTT
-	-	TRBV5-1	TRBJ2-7	CASSLQPRDTDSYEQYF	TGCGCCAGCAGCTTACAACCCCGGGACACCGACTCCTACGAGCAGTACTTC
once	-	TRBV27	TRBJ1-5	CASSLSGLGQPQHF	TGTGCCAGCAGTTTATCCGGGTTAGGTCAGCCCCAGCATTTT
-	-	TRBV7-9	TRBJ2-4	CASSSEGNYIQYF	TGTGCCAGCAGCTCGGAGGGGAATTACATTCAGTACTTC
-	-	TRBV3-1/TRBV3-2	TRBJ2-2	CASDENHLRKANTGELFF	TGTGCCAGCGACGAAAATCACCTCAGGAAAGCGAACACCGGGGAGCTGTTTTTT
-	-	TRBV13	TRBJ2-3	CASSLGESFPRTDTQYF	TGTGCCAGCAGCTTAGGGGAGTCTTTCCCCCGCACAGATACGCAGTATTTT
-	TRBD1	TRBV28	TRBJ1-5	CASRPQGAHQPQHF	TGTGCCAGCAGGCCTCAGGGGGCTCACCAGCCCCAGCATTTT
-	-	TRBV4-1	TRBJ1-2	CASSQDLQVYGYTF	TGCGCCAGCAGCCAAGATTTACAGGTCTATGGCTACACCTTC
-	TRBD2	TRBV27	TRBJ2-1	CASSFLAGTRNEQFF	TGTGCCAGCAGTTTTCTAGCGGGAACTAGAAATGAGCAGTTCTTC
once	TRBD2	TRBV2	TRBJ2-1	CASSLAGRGTYEQFF	TGTGCCAGCAGTCTAGCGGGAAGAGGAACGTATGAGCAGTTCTTC
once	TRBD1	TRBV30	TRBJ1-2	CAWRGTGYGGGYTF	TGTGCCTGGAGAGGGACAGGGTACGGCGGAGGCTACACCTTC
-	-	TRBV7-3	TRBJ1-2	CASSLRQTSRSIYGYTF	TGTGCCAGCAGCCTAAGACAGACCTCCAGATCTATCTATGGCTACACCTTC
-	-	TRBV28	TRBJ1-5	CASNPAGWYSNQPQHF	TGTGCCAGCAACCCGGCAGGATGGTATAGCAATCAGCCCCAGCATTTT
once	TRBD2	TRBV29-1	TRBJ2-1	CSVESGSGLYNEQFF	TGCAGCGTTGAATCTGGTAGCGGGCTATACAATGAGCAGTTCTTC
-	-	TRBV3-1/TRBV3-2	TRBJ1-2	CASSPNGYTF	TGTGCCAGCAGCCCAAATGGCTACACCTTC
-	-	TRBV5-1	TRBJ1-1	CASGRNGNTEAFF	TGCGCCAGCGGGAGGAATGGGAACACTGAAGCTTTCTTT
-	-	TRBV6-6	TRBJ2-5	CASSPPPGVSGKTQYF	TGTGCCAGCAGTCCCCCCCCCGGGGTCTCGGGGAAGACCCAGTACTTC
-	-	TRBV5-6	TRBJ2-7	CASSFRRYEQYF	TGTGCCAGCAGCTTCAGGCGCTACGAGCAGTACTTC
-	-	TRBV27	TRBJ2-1	CASSPRGNSYNEQFF	TGTGCCAGCAGTCCCAGAGGAAACTCCTACAATGAGCAGTTCTTC
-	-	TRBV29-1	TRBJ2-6	CSVNGGDSGANVLTF	TGCAGCGTTAACGGCGGAGACTCTGGGGCCAACGTCCTGACTTTC
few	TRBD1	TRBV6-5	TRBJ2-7	CASSYSMGTGYYEQYF	TGTGCCAGCAGTTACTCGATGGGGACAGGTTACTACGAGCAGTACTTC
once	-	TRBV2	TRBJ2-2	CASSETRLPNTGELFF	TGTGCCAGCAGTGAAACCCGACTCCCGAACACCGGGGAGCTGTTTTTT
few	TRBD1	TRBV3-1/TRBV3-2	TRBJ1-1	CASSWTGKNTEAFF	TGTGCCAGCAGCTGGACAGGCAAGAACACTGAAGCTTTCTTT